This record concerns one TCR beta chain sequence. What it recognizes is unknown. These data are taken from a study of cytomegalovirus exposure and HLA in healthy donors. Study-level results: Fewer N-insertions (relative to the roughly 730-donor mean) were reportedly seen in an Asian-associated ancestry cluster in a later analysis. In a later analysis, specific HLA alleles were associated with around 17,000 TCR beta sequences at a 0.05 false discovery rate. As immune exposure information, only CMV serostatus was available.

60 Vbeta and 13 Jbeta primers were used in PCR. Profiling relied on immunoSEQ multiplex PCR, and the TCRdb table lists in-frame clones only, not all of them. The data hold about 94,000 clones, with around 84% observed a single time. The study sampled nominally healthy donors, though unrecorded immune exposures were likely. CDR3 length: 13 residues. J was trimmed by 8 bases and V by 4 bases; bases with no gene match: 5. Germline V lookup: CDR1 SGHDT, CDR2 YYEEEE. Sequenced sample: PBMCs. The chain has TRBV5-6 and TRBJ2-1; 8 positions agree with TRBD1. The sequence came from a human donor in good health. This chain's CDR3 is CASSVVRGHEQFF. In nucleotides, the CDR3 is TGTGCCAGCAGCGTCGTCAGGGGGCATGAGCAGTTCTTC. Based on the CDR3 plus reference TRBV5-6 and TRBJ2-1, the full variable domain is DAGVTQSPTHLIKTRGQQVTLRCSPKSGHDTVSWYQQALGQGPQFIFQYYEEEERQRGNFPDRFSGHQFPNYSSELNVNALLLGDSALYLCASSVVRGHEQFFGPGTRLTVL.